This T cell receptor (beta chain) originates from a study of tumor and adjacent non-tumor tissue in lung cancer. The library came from three nested PCR rounds adapted from ARM-PCR protocols. MiXCR was run by TCRdb on the multiplex PCR reads, yielding one entry per CDR3 protein. Among under 95,000 distinct CDR3 sequences listed, around 80% were seen once. In the case of this clonotype: The junction differs from germline at one of its ends, possibly a read error.

CDR1 is SGHAT, CDR2 FQNNGV, per germline. This CDR3 is 15 amino acids long. No cell sorting was done before RNA was extracted from the tissue. Distant lung tissue was collected more than 3 cm away from the tumor edge. The clonotype was recovered from a man between 60 and 75 years old with non-small cell lung cancer. The sequencing sample was made of distant non-tumor lung tissue. The chain carries TRBV11-2 and TRBJ2-3; D remains ambiguous. The CDR3 nucleotides read TGTGCCAGCAGCTTCGGGCTTAAGGGCACAGATACGCTGTATTTT. Translating it yields CASSFGLKGTDTLYF. Complete variable domain (other parts from reference TRBV11-2 and TRBJ2-3): EAGVAQSPRYKIIEKRQSVAFWCNPISGHATLYWYQQILGQGPKLLIQFQNNGVVDDSQLPKDRFSAERLKGVDSTLKIQPAKLEDSAVYLCASSFGLKGTDTLYFGPGTRLTVL.